This T cell receptor (beta chain) is from a study of shared clonotypes between healthy human individuals. Study-level results: It was observed that 5% to 6% of naive CD4 clonotypes were shared across several donors. Sequencing depth was expected to influence donor clonotype sharing. Larger richness was generally estimated for naive than memory subsets.

Everyone who donated was a Caucasian adult who lived in Nashville, Tennessee. Generated by immunoSEQ multiplex PCR, the TCRdb table keeps only in-frame clones and is missing some. The repertoire holds 2 million to 2.5 million clones, just under 95% seen once, with about 0.36% in the top ten. Of note for this clone: Its antigen is still unknown. This sample includes further DNA sequences coding for the same CDR3.

This TCR came from a man aged 18 to 29 in good health. Some clones in this sample may be carry-over from other donors' samples. The sample consisted of naive CD4+ T cells from PBMCs. As to subset: CD45RA+ positively selected.

The CDR3 loop is CASSSDSEAFF. The CDR3 nucleotides are TGCGCCAGCAGCTCAGACAGCGAAGCTTTCTTT. The V gene is TRBV5-1, the J gene TRBJ1-1; D perhaps matches TRBD1 (5 bases). The length of the CDR3 is 11 residues. Looked up from germline, CDR1 is SGHRS and CDR2 is YFSETQ. V dropped 3 bases and J dropped 8 bases, with 8 bases sitting between them. Filled out from reference TRBV5-1 and TRBJ1-1, the complete variable domain reads KAGVTQTPRYLIKTRGQQVTLSCSPISGHRSVSWYQQTPGQGLQFLFEYFSETQRNKGNFPGRFSGRQFSNSRSEMNVSTLELGDSALYLCASSSDSEAFFGQGTRLTVV.